This TCR beta chain emerged from a study of OX40 agonist ivuxolimab in advanced cancers. Background on the study: Participants, about 83% male, averaged around 60 years of age, ranging from roughly 23 to 90. Prior checkpoint blockade (anti-PD-1, anti-PD-L1 or anti-CTLA-4) was permitted; around 39% had it.

Findings and caveats of the study: More expanded clones were found, on average, in CD8+ than in CD4+ T cells. Partial responders receiving 0.1-3.0 mg/kg showed among the lowest clonal expansion.

Regarding this clone: The antigen is undetermined.

Sequencing was performed with immunoSEQ multiplex PCR; in TCRdb, only in-frame clones are kept and a portion is missing. The profile covers approximately 23,000 clones, with approximately 86% appearing a single time and approximately 15% taken by the ten largest. Specimen: CD4+ or CD8+ T cells sorted from blood, collected in a trial of the OX40 agonist ivuxolimab. This TCR came from an adult with an advanced solid tumor such as melanoma, head and neck, liver or kidney cancer.

The CDR3 DNA reads as TGTGCCAGTAGTATTGGGTTCGGAAGACATAACACTGAAGCTTTCTTT. As protein: CASSIGFGRHNTEAFF. The V call is TRBV19, the J call TRBJ1-1; no clear D. Trimming removed 3 bases from V and 2 bases from J, with 16 bases in between. Germline loops: CDR1 LNHDA, CDR2 SQIVND (reference sequence). The CDR3 has 16 amino acids.